This TCR beta chain came from a study of identical twins. TCRdb ran MiXCR on the 5' RACE reads and lists one entry per CDR3 protein. The sample yields fewer than 800,000 distinct CDR3 sequences, 7.1% seen once. This clonotype was detected only a few times. CDR1 and CDR2 from the germline V gene are SQVTM and ANQGSEA. The CDR3 runs to 14 residues. Deletions cut 0 bases from V and 4 bases from J, with 12 bases between. These records were also assigned to another study, of yellow fever vaccine responses in identical twins.

The sequenced material came from PBMCs. The origin of this receptor is a woman aged 18-29 years in good health. The chain links TRBV29-1 to TRBJ1-2; D perhaps matches TRBD1 (6 bases). CDR3 loop: CSVEDAGVGYGYTF. CDR3 bases: TGCAGCGTTGAAGACGCAGGGGTGGGCTATGGCTACACCTTC.